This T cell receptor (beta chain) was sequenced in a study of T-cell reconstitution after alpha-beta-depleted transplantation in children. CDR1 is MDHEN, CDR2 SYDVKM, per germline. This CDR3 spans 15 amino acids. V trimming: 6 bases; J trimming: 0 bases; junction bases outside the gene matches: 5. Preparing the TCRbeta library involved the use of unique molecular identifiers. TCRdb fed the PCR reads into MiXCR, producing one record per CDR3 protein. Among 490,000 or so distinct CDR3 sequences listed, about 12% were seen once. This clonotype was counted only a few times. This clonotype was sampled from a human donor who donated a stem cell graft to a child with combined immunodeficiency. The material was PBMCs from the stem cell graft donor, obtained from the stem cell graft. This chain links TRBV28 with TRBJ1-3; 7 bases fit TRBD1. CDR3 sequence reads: CASSQGQYSGNTIYF. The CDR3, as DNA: TGTGCCAGCAGCCAGGGACAGTACTCTGGAAACACCATATATTTT. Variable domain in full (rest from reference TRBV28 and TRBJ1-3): DVKVTQSSRYLVKRTGEKVFLECVQDMDHENMFWYRQDPGLGLRLIYFSYDVKMKEKGDIPEGYSVSREKKERFSLILESASTNQTSMYLCASSQGQYSGNTIYFGEGSWLTVV.